One sample yielded the 24 T cell receptor beta chains listed below, sequenced in a study of blood T cells in healthy people across ages. Primers used in a second PCR of about 6 to 12 cycles were a sample-barcoded 5' primer and a J-beta primer mix. TCRdb passed the 5' RACE reads through MiXCR, listing each CDR3 protein once. The repertoire holds approximately 730,000 distinct CDR3 sequences, with 53% as singletons. The specimen sequenced was blood. These receptors all stem from an elderly man in good health.

The chain joins TRBV20-1 to TRBJ2-3, with no clear D. This CDR3 has 13 amino acids. From germline, CDR1 is DFQATT and CDR2 SNEGSKA (reference sequence). Trimming stripped 6 bases from V and 14 bases from J, with 24 bases between. The CDR3 spells CSAPLPMHRYAYF. The CDR3 coding sequence is TGCAGTGCACCTCTACCGATGCACAGATACGCGTATTTT.

This sequence joins TRBV12-3 or TRBV12-4 and TRBJ2-1; TRBD2 might be the D (6 bases). The CDR3 contains 15 residues. The ends were cut back, 3 bases at V and 4 bases at J, with 13 bases in the middle. CDR3 in amino acids: CASSLEGSGYNEQFF. The CDR3 nucleotides read TGTGCCAGCAGTTTGGAGGGAAGTGGTTACAATGAGCAGTTCTTC.

This clonotype occurred once. V usage is TRBV2 and J usage is TRBJ1-5; D is unclear. The CDR3 runs 13 residues. V lost 4 bases, J lost 5 bases, and 9 bases lay in between. Germline CDR1 is SNHLY and CDR2 is FYNNEI. This CDR3 is CASSGGWDQPQHF. As DNA, the CDR3 is TGTGCCAGCAGTGGAGGGTGGGATCAGCCCCAGCATTTT.

The V and J genes are TRBV3-1 and TRBJ2-3; 9 nucleotides match TRBD2. The CDR3 totals 18 residues. J gave up 0 bases and V 0 bases, and 7 bases lay outside the gene matches. The V gene's germline CDR1 is LGHDT and CDR2 YNNKEL (reference sequence). In nucleotides, the CDR3 is TGTGCCAGCAGCCAAGATATCCGACTAGCGGCTAGCACAGATACGCAGTATTTT. It yields the protein CASSQDIRLAASTDTQYF.

This clonotype was observed a handful of times. V and J are TRBV20-1 and TRBJ2-7; 14 bases fit TRBD2. This CDR3 has 18 residues. Germline values: CDR1 DFQATT, CDR2 SNEGSKA (reference sequence). V trimming: 1 base; J trimming: 2 bases; junction bases outside the gene matches: 10. This CDR3 is CSARAIGLAGGGAYEQYF. The DNA for the CDR3 is TGCAGTGCTAGAGCCATCGGACTAGCGGGAGGAGGCGCCTACGAGCAGTACTTC.

V is TRBV29-1 and J is TRBJ1-5; D gene uncertain. Germline CDR1 and CDR2: SQVTM and ANQGSEA. This CDR3 has 13 residues. V was pared by 4 bases and J by 8 bases, with 15 bases between. The CDR3 reads CSVGEGPREPQHF. DNA of the CDR3: TGCAGCGTTGGCGAGGGTCCGAGAGAGCCCCAGCATTTT.

The V gene is TRBV6-6, the J gene TRBJ1-6, with 7 bases aligning to TRBD1. The CDR3 extends over 13 amino acids. With V trimmed by 5 bases and J by 10 bases, 5 bases remained unmatched. The germline V gene has CDR1 MNHNY and CDR2 SVGAGI (reference sequence). The CDR3 DNA is TGTGCCAGCAGTGACCAGGGGGTATCACCCCTCCACTTT. Protein product: CASSDQGVSPLHF.

The V gene is TRBV5-1, the J gene TRBJ2-7, with D possibly being TRBD2 (5 bases). The V end lost 0 bases, the J end lost 1 base, and 14 bases lay between the germline ends. CDR1 SGHRS and CDR2 YFSETQ come from the germline V gene. CDR3 length: 16 residues. Written as DNA, the CDR3 is TGCGCCAGCAGCTTGGGGGAGACGCTACGATCCTACGAGCAGTACTTC. Its protein product is CASSLGETLRSYEQYF.

This clonotype occurred a few times. The chain carries TRBV27 and TRBJ2-7; maybe TRBD2 (6 bases). The DNA end lines up better with TRBJ2-5; the J call may be wrong. This CDR3 contains 13 residues. CDR1 and CDR2 from the germline V gene are MNHEY and SMNVEV (reference sequence). The CDR3 is CASRRDSEKTQYF. CDR3 nucleotides: TGTGCCAGCCGCCGGGACTCCGAAAAGACCCAGTACTTC.

The chain recombines TRBV28 with TRBJ2-1, with D perhaps matching TRBD2 (6 bases). Between the trimmed V and J ends, which lost 11 bases and 2 bases, there was a span of 10 bases. Per germline, CDR1 MDHEN and CDR2 SYDVKM. This CDR3 has 12 residues. The CDR3 loop is CAGGSAYNEQFF. In nucleotides, the CDR3 is TGTGCCGGGGGGTCAGCCTACAATGAGCAGTTCTTC.

The gene calls are TRBV7-2 and TRBJ2-5, with D unclear. V was shortened by 5 bases and J by 4 bases, with 14 bases between the two germline ends. This CDR3 spans 14 amino acids. Germline V lookup: CDR1 SGHTA, CDR2 FQGNSA. The CDR3 nucleotides read TGTGCCAGCAGCGCAGGACCCAACCGAGAGACCCAGTACTTC. As protein: CASSAGPNRETQYF.

The chain combines TRBV4-1 with TRBJ2-7, with D possibly TRBD2 on 6 matching bases. Germline CDR1 and CDR2: MGHRA and YSYEKL. The CDR3 has 18 amino acids. V was shortened by 3 bases and J by 2 bases, with 23 bases between the two germline ends. Here the CDR3 reads CASSQTMDGAGITYEQYF. In DNA form, the CDR3 reads TGCGCCAGCAGCCAGACGATGGATGGGGCGGGGATTACCTACGAGCAGTACTTC.

The chain carries TRBV20-1 and TRBJ2-5; D perhaps matches TRBD2 (5 bases). Trimming shortened V by 3 bases and J by 5 bases, and 13 bases separated the two germline ends. From germline, CDR1 is DFQATT and CDR2 SNEGSKA (reference sequence). CDR3 length equals 13 residues. This chain's CDR3 is CSASGEGRETQYF. The CDR3 nucleotides are TGCAGTGCTAGTGGAGAGGGCCGGGAGACCCAGTACTTC.

This sequence joins TRBV7-9 and TRBJ2-7; 9 nucleotides match TRBD1. V shed 4 bases, J shed 7 bases, and the junction held 8 bases outside the gene matches. CDR1 and CDR2 (germline): SEHNR, FQNEAQ (reference sequence). The CDR3 covers 14 residues. The CDR3 region has the DNA TGTGCCAGCAGCTCTCGGACAGGGGCCGTGGAGCAGTACTTC. Translating it yields CASSSRTGAVEQYF.

J is TRBJ2-7 and V is TRBV29-1; D not resolved. Trimming cost V 4 bases and J 7 bases, with 17 bases left between them. The germline V gene has CDR1 SQVTM and CDR2 ANQGSEA. The CDR3 runs 13 residues. CDR3 coding DNA: TGCAGCGTTGTGGAGCCGGCGCTTGGAGAGCAGTACTTC. It yields the protein CSVVEPALGEQYF.

This clonotype was observed a handful of times. The J gene is TRBJ2-4, the V gene TRBV4-1; D possibly uses TRBD1 or TRBD2 (6 bases each). The CDR3 has 15 residues. V was shortened by 4 bases and J by 8 bases, with 18 bases between the two germline ends. Germline V lookup: CDR1 MGHRA, CDR2 YSYEKL. The CDR3 DNA reads TGCGCCAGCAGCCCGGAGGGGGTAAGCAGGGACATTCAGTACTTC. Its translation: CASSPEGVSRDIQYF.

This clonotype turned up a few times. The V and J genes are TRBV21-1 and TRBJ2-7; whether TRBD1, the table's D call, matches the DNA was not checked. TRBV21-1 constitutes a pseudogene. CDR3 length equals 15 residues. The DNA of the CDR3 is TGTGCCAGCAGCAAGACCGTAACAGGTCCCTACGAGCAGTACTTC. It translates to CASSKTVTGPYEQYF.

The chain combines TRBV20-1 with TRBJ1-5; weak D call: TRBD1 (5 bases). V gave up 0 bases and J gave up 4 bases, with 10 bases separating them. Germline V gene data show CDR1 as DFQATT and CDR2 as SNEGSKA (reference sequence). CDR3 size: 14 residues. In DNA form, the CDR3 reads TGCAGTGCTAGAGATTTCCGGGGGAATCAGCCCCAGCATTTT. Translating it yields CSARDFRGNQPQHF.

The rearrangement uses TRBV5-1 and TRBJ2-3, with 8 bases matching TRBD2. The germline gives CDR1 SGHRS, CDR2 YFSETQ. V was pared by 5 bases and J by 0 bases, with 5 bases of the junction left unmatched. The CDR3 length is 15 residues. CDR3 sequence: CASRETSVSTDTQYF. In DNA, the CDR3 is TGCGCCAGCAGGGAGACTAGCGTAAGCACAGATACGCAGTATTTT.

This sequence joins TRBV12-3 or TRBV12-4 and TRBJ1-1, with D perhaps TRBD1 (5 bases). The CDR3 sequence is 12 residues long. Trimming left V 8 bases short and J 1 base short, with 8 bases between. The CDR3 region has the DNA TGTGCCAGCGGGGGGGGGAACACTGAAGCTTTCTTT. This translates into CASGGGNTEAFF.

This clonotype was detected only a few times. The V call is TRBV20-1, the J call TRBJ1-2; unclear D gene. Trimming stripped 1 base from V and 2 bases from J, with 11 bases between. The germline V gene encodes CDR1 DFQATT and CDR2 SNEGSKA (reference sequence). This CDR3 region has 14 residues. CDR3 nucleotide sequence: TGCAGTGCTAGAGGGGTAACAGAGAACTATGGCTACACCTTC. It yields the protein CSARGVTENYGYTF.

The chain joins TRBV20-1 to TRBJ2-7; no definite D call. The CDR3 consists of 15 residues. CDR1 is DFQATT, CDR2 SNEGSKA, per germline (reference sequence). V lost 8 bases and J 0 bases, leaving 20 bases between the germline ends. CDR3 sequence reads: CSTPISQPSSYEQYF. In nucleotides, the CDR3 is TGCAGTACCCCAATAAGTCAACCGAGCTCCTACGAGCAGTACTTC.

The gene calls are TRBV6-1 and TRBJ2-3; D may match TRBD1 or TRBD2 (5 bases each). V was clipped by 4 bases and J by 1 base, with 12 bases between them. Germline CDR1 and CDR2: MNHNS and SASEGT. The CDR3 sequence is 15 residues long. In DNA form, the CDR3 reads TGTGCCAGCAGTGGGGGGACGGCCGGCACAGATACGCAGTATTTT. The encoded protein is CASSGGTAGTDTQYF.

This clonotype was observed a few times. The chain couples TRBV9 to TRBJ2-7, with D unclear. CDR1 and CDR2 (germline): SGDLS, YYNGEE. The ends were cut back, 3 bases at V and 9 bases at J, with 13 bases in the middle. The CDR3 has 12 residues. The CDR3 coding sequence is TGTGCCAGCAGCGGAGCCCGAGCTTCGCAGTACTTC. Translation gives CASSGARASQYF.